Sequencing of this T cell receptor (beta chain) was carried out in a study of blood T cell repertoires in COVID-19. Study in general: PBMCs, B-cell-depleted T cells, or T cells were the source of the cDNA or gDNA that made up the material.

Profiling relied on immunoSEQ multiplex PCR, and the TCRdb table lists in-frame clones only, not all of them. Among about 200,000 clones listed, around 80% were seen once. The TCR originated in a human donor in a cohort sampled during active COVID-19. Specimen: peripheral blood.

This chain's CDR3 is CASSLRAGVGLNEQFF. The CDR3 DNA reads TGTGCCAGCAGCTTAAGAGCGGGAGTCGGATTGAATGAGCAGTTCTTC. The chain has TRBV11-3 and TRBJ2-1; TRBD2 aligns across 8 bases. V shed 2 bases and J 7 bases; nucleotides not matched to a gene: 10. The germline V gene encodes CDR1 SGHNT and CDR2 YENEEA. The length of the CDR3 is 16 residues.